Given below is one TCR beta chain in context. Its target is not known. The sample is drawn from a study of OX40 agonist ivuxolimab in advanced cancers. Study background: Among those enrolled, mean age was about 63 years (range about 23 to 90) and about 79% were male. Findings of the study overall: CD8+ T cells (on average) carried more expanded clones than CD4+ T cells.

The repertoire was sequenced with immunoSEQ multiplex PCR; TCRdb's copy has only in-frame clones and lacks some. The data hold some 60,000 clones, with about 90% observed a single time. Germline values: CDR1 MNHNS, CDR2 SASEGT. Unmatched junction bases numbered 8, after V lost 4 bases and J lost 1 base. The CDR3 is made up of 16 amino acids. The chain has TRBV6-1 and TRBJ2-3; TRBD1 matches 7 bases. This TCR came from an adult with an advanced solid tumor such as melanoma, head and neck, liver or kidney cancer. Sequenced here: CD4+ or CD8+ T cells sorted from blood, sampled in a trial of the OX40 agonist ivuxolimab. The CDR3 coding sequence is TGTGCCAGCAGTGCCGACAGGGTTTCAGGCACAGATACGCAGTATTTT. Its translation: CASSADRVSGTDTQYF.